The 24 T cell receptor beta chains reported below all come from one sample, sequenced in a study of T cell responses to AZD1222 COVID-19 vaccine. Only in-frame clones appear in the TCRdb table, and some are missing; sequencing was by immunoSEQ multiplex PCR. The data hold some 110,000 clones, with roughly 90% observed a single time. The sequencing used peripheral blood, collected on day 0 of AZD1222 vaccination. These receptor sequences come from an adult in good health.

This chain links TRBV15 with TRBJ2-7, with a weak D call TRBD1 (7 bases). V lost 0 bases to trimming and J lost 3 bases, with 24 bases between them. CDR3 length: 19 residues. Germline V gene data show CDR1 as LNHNV and CDR2 as YYDKDF (reference sequence). CDR3 sequence: CATSRELGRGRSLGYEQYF. As DNA, the CDR3 is TGTGCCACCAGCAGAGAACTGGGCAGGGGGAGGTCTCTTGGCTACGAGCAGTACTTC.

V gene TRBV6-5 combines with J gene TRBJ2-1; D gene ambiguous. V lost 11 bases to trimming and J lost 6 bases, with 17 bases between them. The germline gives CDR1 MNHEY, CDR2 SVGAGI. CDR3 size: 13 residues. CDR3 nucleotides: TGTGCCTGCGGAGTCACTCCTTCCAATGAGCAGTTCTTC. Residues: CACGVTPSNEQFF.

This clone was observed a single time. This sequence joins TRBV28 and TRBJ1-3; 7 bases line up with TRBD1. The CDR3 is 14 residues long. CDR1 MDHEN and CDR2 SYDVKM come from the germline V gene. The V segment lost 7 bases and the J segment 4 bases; nucleotides outside the gene matches: 7. This CDR3 reads CASNQQGWGNTIYF. The CDR3, as DNA: TGTGCCAGCAACCAACAGGGGTGGGGAAACACCATATATTTT.

This clone is a singleton in its sample. The chain is built from TRBV28 and TRBJ2-7, with 8 nucleotides matching TRBD2. The ends lost 6 bases at V and 5 bases at J; junction bases unmatched: 12. In germline, CDR1 is MDHEN, CDR2 SYDVKM. CDR3 size: 15 residues. The CDR3 DNA reads TGTGCCAGCAGCCGTAATAGCGGGAATACCCACGAGCAGTACTTC. This gives the protein CASSRNSGNTHEQYF.

J is TRBJ1-1 and V is TRBV21-1; the table's D call, TRBD1, was not checked against the DNA. TRBV21-1 is annotated as a pseudogene. This CDR3 has 14 amino acids. CDR3: CASRIPTGEAEAFF. In nucleotides, the CDR3 is TGTGCCAGCAGGATCCCAACAGGGGAGGCTGAAGCTTTCTTT.

The rearrangement joins TRBV6-1 to TRBJ1-1; D is unclear. Trimming took off 2 bases at V and 1 base at J, with 5 bases between the two ends. The germline gives CDR1 MNHNS, CDR2 SASEGT. The CDR3 runs to 13 residues. This chain's CDR3 is CASSEQPNTEAFF. The CDR3 bases are TGTGCCAGCAGTGAACAACCGAACACTGAAGCTTTCTTT.

V and J are TRBV28 and TRBJ1-1, with a possible D match to TRBD1 (6 bases). V lost 2 bases and J lost 4, with 17 bases in between. The CDR3 extends over 16 amino acids. Germline CDR1 MDHEN, CDR2 SYDVKM. CDR3 nucleotides: TGTGCCAGCAGTTTACGCGGACAGCACATCGGCACTGAAGCTTTCTTT. Its protein product is CASSLRGQHIGTEAFF.

The V gene is TRBV5-1, the J gene TRBJ2-1; possibly TRBD2 for D (6 bases). V was trimmed by 6 bases and J by 5 bases, leaving 15 bases between them. The CDR3 spans 14 residues. CDR1 is SGHRS and CDR2 is YFSETQ in the germline V gene. CDR3 region: CASKVQRVNNEQFF. The CDR3 region has the DNA TGCGCCAGCAAGGTGCAGCGGGTCAACAATGAGCAGTTCTTC.

The chain joins TRBV6-5 to TRBJ1-1; D is unclear. Germline V gene lookup returns CDR1 MNHEY and CDR2 SVGAGI. The CDR3 covers 13 residues. V was clipped by 8 bases and J by 5 bases, with 15 bases between them. The CDR3 nucleotides read TGTGCCAGCGTGGGATTATTGGGGACTGAAGCTTTCTTT. Its protein product is CASVGLLGTEAFF.

V and J are TRBV20-1 and TRBJ2-1; D is uncertain. In germline, CDR1 is DFQATT, CDR2 SNEGSKA (reference sequence). This CDR3 region has 10 residues. V was cut by 5 bases and J by 6 bases, with 5 bases left in between. CDR3 coding DNA: TGCAGTGCTTTGAGCAATGAGCAGTTCTTC. Amino acid sequence: CSALSNEQFF.

The chain is built from TRBV3-1 (or the pseudogene TRBV3-2) and TRBJ1-5; D gene ambiguous. CDR3 length: 13 amino acids. V shed 2 bases and J shed 4 bases, with 6 bases lying between them. The germline CDR1 and CDR2 sequences are LGHDT and YNNKEL (reference sequence). The CDR3 nucleotides read TGTGCCAGCAGCCAACAGATAAATCAGCCCCAGCATTTT. Protein product: CASSQQINQPQHF.

The chain carries TRBV19 and TRBJ2-7; D unclear. This CDR3 spans 13 amino acids. The germline V gene has CDR1 LNHDA and CDR2 SQIVND (reference sequence). Trimming took off 1 base at V and 2 bases at J, with 6 bases between the two ends. CDR3 sequence: CASSIGRPYEQYF. The CDR3 DNA sequence: TGTGCCAGTAGTATAGGCCGTCCCTACGAGCAGTACTTC.

The V call is TRBV7-9, the J call TRBJ2-7; the D gene is possibly TRBD2 (6 bases). The germline CDR1 and CDR2 sequences are SEHNR and FQNEAQ (reference sequence). V lost 2 bases, J lost 4 bases, and 15 bases lay in between. The CDR3 contains 15 residues. CDR3 in amino acids: CASSLSLAGRYEQYF. The CDR3 DNA sequence: TGTGCCAGCAGCTTAAGTCTGGCGGGAAGGTACGAGCAGTACTTC.

V gene TRBV15 combines with J gene TRBJ1-2, with TRBD1 matching over 9 bases. The germline V gene has CDR1 LNHNV and CDR2 YYDKDF (reference sequence). CDR3 length equals 17 residues. V shed 2 bases, J shed 7 bases, and the junction held 14 bases outside the gene matches. CDR3 nucleotides: TGTGCCACCAGCAGAATGGACAAGTTACAGGGGGCACGTGGCTACACCTTC. Protein product: CATSRMDKLQGARGYTF.

The chain recombines TRBV18 with TRBJ1-5; D ambiguous. This CDR3 has 13 residues. Trimming took 2 bases from V and 0 from J, leaving 2 bases between them. Germline V gene lookup returns CDR1 KGHSH and CDR2 LQKENI. The DNA for the CDR3 is TGTGCCAGCTCACCAAATAGCAATCAGCCCCAGCATTTT. Residues: CASSPNSNQPQHF.

V gene TRBV2 combines with J gene TRBJ1-2; 11 positions agree with TRBD1. Germline V gene sequence: CDR1 SNHLY, CDR2 FYNNEI. The V gene end was trimmed by 6 bases and the J gene end by 0 bases; junction bases not matched to a gene: 3. The length of the CDR3 is 15 residues. CDR3 region: CASSLGQGANYGYTF. The CDR3 DNA is TGTGCCAGCAGCCTGGGACAGGGGGCTAACTATGGCTACACCTTC.

This chain uses TRBV27 with TRBJ2-7, with 7 bases identical to TRBD2. CDR1 is MNHEY and CDR2 is SMNVEV in the germline V gene (reference sequence). With 6 bases clipped from V and 2 bases from J, the junction kept 4 bases outside the gene matches. This CDR3 contains 13 residues. The CDR3 loop reads CASRPGLPYEQYF. CDR3 coding DNA: TGTGCCAGCAGACCGGGACTACCCTACGAGCAGTACTTC.

The rearrangement joins TRBV7-6 to TRBJ1-5; 9 bases are shared with TRBD1. This CDR3 is 17 amino acids long. Germline-derived CDR1 and CDR2 are SGHVS and FNYEAQ. The J segment lost 3 bases and the V segment lost 1 base, leaving 7 bases of the junction unmatched. For the CDR3, the DNA is TGTGCCAGCAGCTTAGGGACAGGGGACGATTTCAATCAGCCCCAGCATTTT. Translating it yields CASSLGTGDDFNQPQHF.

CDR3 DNA sequence: TGTGCCAGCAGCTTAGTCGACACCGGGGAGCTGTTTTTT. Protein sequence: CASSLVDTGELFF. The chain recombines TRBV11-2 with TRBJ2-2; D gene unclear. Deletions cut 1 base from V and 3 bases from J, with 3 bases between. This CDR3 spans 13 amino acids. The germline CDR1 and CDR2 sequences are SGHAT and FQNNGV. The full variable domain, its missing parts supplied by reference TRBV11-2 and TRBJ2-2, is EAGVAQSPRYKIIEKRQSVAFWCNPISGHATLYWYQQILGQGPKLLIQFQNNGVVDDSQLPKDRFSAERLKGVDSTLKIQPAKLEDSAVYLCASSLVDTGELFFGEGSRLTVL.

The chain carries TRBV10-3 and TRBJ1-1, with D hard to call. Germline V gene lookup returns CDR1 ENHRY and CDR2 SYGVKD. This CDR3 is 12 amino acids long. V was shortened by 2 bases and J by 7 bases, with 8 bases between the two germline ends. CDR3 sequence: CAISEVGFEAFF. The CDR3 region has the DNA TGTGCCATCAGTGAGGTGGGGTTTGAAGCTTTCTTT.

The J gene is TRBJ2-5, the V gene TRBV11-3; possible D gene TRBD2, 7 bases. Per the germline V gene, CDR1 is SGHNT and CDR2 is YENEEA. The CDR3 sequence is 14 residues long. Between the trimmed V and J ends, which lost 3 bases and 6 bases, there was a span of 14 bases. The CDR3 loop reads CASSLGGARQTQYF. CDR3 DNA sequence: TGTGCCAGCAGCTTGGGGGGGGCGCGGCAGACCCAGTACTTC.

The chain recombines TRBV7-2 with TRBJ1-5; possibly TRBD1 for D (6 bases). The length of the CDR3 is 15 residues. The ends were cut back, 3 bases at V and 3 bases at J, with 12 bases in the middle. Germline assignment: CDR1 SGHTA and CDR2 FQGNSA. The CDR3 reads CASSFARGNNQPQHF. The CDR3 DNA reads TGTGCCAGCAGCTTCGCCAGGGGTAACAATCAGCCCCAGCATTTT.

The chain combines TRBV12-3 or TRBV12-4 with TRBJ1-1; D is unclear. The CDR3 runs to 13 residues. V lost 3 bases and J lost 5, with 10 bases in between. The CDR3 region has the DNA TGTGCCAGCAGTTTGAGAAGGGAAACTGAAGCTTTCTTT. Residues: CASSLRRETEAFF.

The chain joins TRBV5-8 to TRBJ1-2; D is possibly TRBD1 (5 bases). CDR3 length: 13 amino acids. Trimming pared 2 bases from V and 4 bases from J, leaving 9 bases between. Germline CDR1 is SGHTS and CDR2 is YDEGEE. The CDR3 DNA reads TGTGCCAGCAGCTTAACCCAGGGCTATGGCTACACCTTC. It encodes CASSLTQGYGYTF. The variable domain in full, with the rest retrieved from reference TRBV5-8 and TRBJ1-2, is EAGVTQSPTHLIKTRGQQATLRCSPISGHTSVYWYQQALGLGLQFLLWYDEGEERNRGNFPPRFSGRQFPNYSSELNVNALELEDSALYLCASSLTQGYGYTFGSGTRLTVV.